This T cell receptor (beta chain) was captured in a study of PD-1 blockade in classical Hodgkin lymphoma. Overall study context: It was nivolumab at 3 mg/kg, given intravenously every 2 weeks, that patients received. Findings of the study overall: By C4D1, diversity of CD4+ TCRs had risen significantly, whereas that of CD8+ TCRs had not.

The data were produced by immunoSEQ multiplex PCR, yet TCRdb's version contains in-frame clones alone and is incomplete. Of tens of thousands of clones listed, about 90% are singletons. V was shortened by 6 bases and J by 0 bases, with 15 bases between the two germline ends. CDR1 and CDR2 (germline): LNHDA, SQIVND (reference sequence). This CDR3 is 15 amino acids long. Noted time point: cycle 4 day 1 (C4D1), after more than five weeks of nivolumab. Following autologous stem cell transplantation, relapse occurred in every patient, and exposure to brentuximab vedotin varied. Concerning this clone itself: The antigen is not known.

This receptor was identified in a human donor with classical Hodgkin lymphoma. The specimen was peripheral blood mononuclear cells (PBMCs), collected before the fourth cycle of nivolumab. This chain connects TRBV19 to TRBJ2-7, with a possible D match to TRBD1 (6 bases). In DNA, the CDR3 is TGTGCCAGTAGCAACAGGGACCGAAGCTCCTACGAGCAGTACTTC. Translating gives CASSNRDRSSYEQYF.